A single sample gave rise to the 9 T cell receptor beta chains below, sequenced in a study of blood T cells in healthy people across ages. The authors ran a second PCR of 7 to 11 cycles using a sample-barcoded 5' primer and a J-beta primer mix. A single record per CDR3 protein comes from TCRdb applying MiXCR to the 5' RACE reads. The table includes about 680,000 distinct CDR3 sequences, over 45% detected once. The sample was blood. The receptors stem from a woman aged 55-69 years in good health.

This clonotype has at least ten counts. This chain joins TRBV4-3 and TRBJ2-3; a possible D gene is TRBD2 (5 bases). V was pared by 0 bases and J by 0 bases, with 13 bases between. This CDR3 is built from 17 residues. The V gene's germline CDR1 is LGHNA and CDR2 YSLEER. The CDR3 is CASSQDLSGPSTDTQYF. The CDR3, as DNA: TGCGCCAGCAGCCAAGATCTAAGCGGCCCTAGCACAGATACGCAGTATTTT.

The rearrangement joins TRBV6-2 or TRBV6-3 to TRBJ2-5, with D perhaps matching TRBD1 or TRBD2 (5 bases each). Trimming pared 4 bases from V and 4 bases from J, leaving 13 bases between. Per germline, CDR1 MNHEY and CDR2 SVGEGT. The CDR3 totals 14 residues. The CDR3 loop reads CASSFRDGGETQYF. For the CDR3, the DNA is TGTGCCAGCAGTTTCCGGGACGGAGGAGAGACCCAGTACTTC.

J is TRBJ1-4 and V is TRBV5-1; 7 nucleotides line up with TRBD1. Germline V gene data show CDR1 as SGHRS and CDR2 as YFSETQ. The ends lost 5 bases at V and 4 bases at J; junction bases unmatched: 2. This CDR3 region has 13 residues. CDR3 residues: CASRGTVNEKLFF. In DNA form, the CDR3 reads TGCGCCAGCAGAGGGACAGTTAATGAAAAACTGTTTTTT.

This chain connects TRBV11-1 to TRBJ1-1; D is unclear. In germline, CDR1 is SGHAT, CDR2 FQDESV (reference sequence). V was clipped by 5 bases and J by 9 bases, with 16 bases between them. The CDR3 is 13 residues long. CDR3 coding DNA: TGTGCCAGCAGCGCAGACCGGCCCGGGCAAGCTTTCTTT. The encoded protein is CASSADRPGQAFF.

This clonotype was counted a few times. V usage is TRBV20-1 and J usage is TRBJ2-7, with 8 positions matching TRBD2. Germline V gene data show CDR1 as DFQATT and CDR2 as SNEGSKA (reference sequence). J lost 2 bases, V lost 6 bases, and 12 bases had no gene match. The length of the CDR3 is 15 residues. CDR3 bases: TGCAGTGCCACCGGGCCGGGACTAGTTACCTACGAGCAGTACTTC. This gives the protein CSATGPGLVTYEQYF.

The chain has TRBV28 and TRBJ1-4; 7 bases are shared with TRBD1. This CDR3 comprises 16 residues. Looked up from germline, CDR1 is MDHEN and CDR2 is SYDVKM. After removal of 5 bases from V and 0 bases from J, the junction contained 6 bases not matched to a gene. The CDR3 DNA reads as TGTGCCAGCAGTAAGCTCGACAGGGCAACTAATGAAAAACTGTTTTTT. Residues: CASSKLDRATNEKLFF.

This clonotype has a count of ten or more. The chain recombines TRBV29-1 with TRBJ2-5, with 8 nucleotides matching TRBD2. Trimming cost V 0 bases and J 8 bases; bases outside gene matches: 8. The CDR3 extends over 14 amino acids. CDR1 is SQVTM, CDR2 ANQGSEA, per germline. This CDR3 reads CSVEEASGWDTQYF. In nucleotides, the CDR3 is TGCAGCGTTGAAGAGGCTAGCGGGTGGGACACCCAGTACTTC. Drawing the rest from reference TRBV29-1 and TRBJ2-5, the complete variable domain is SAVISQKPSRDICQRGTSLTIQCQVDSQVTMMFWYRQQPGQSLTLIATANQGSEATYESGFVIDKFPISRPNLTFSTLTVSNMSPEDSSIYLCSVEEASGWDTQYFGPGTRLLVL.

The chain combines TRBV5-6 with TRBJ2-1; 9 bases line up with TRBD2. V trimming: 1 base; J trimming: 6 bases; junction bases outside the gene matches: 5. Germline CDR1 SGHDT, CDR2 YYEEEE. The CDR3 is made up of 15 amino acids. CDR3 nucleotide sequence: TGTGCCAGCAGCTTGCACCTAGCGGGATTCAATGAGCAGTTCTTC. Translating gives CASSLHLAGFNEQFF.

The chain links TRBV3-1 to TRBJ2-2, with D unresolved. CDR1 LGHDT and CDR2 YNNKEL come from the germline V gene (reference sequence). CDR3 size: 13 residues. V was shortened by 3 bases and J by 3 bases, with 5 bases between the two germline ends. The CDR3 sequence is CASSHDYTGELFF. As DNA, the CDR3 is TGTGCCAGCAGCCACGACTACACCGGGGAGCTGTTTTTT.